This T cell receptor (beta chain) was observed in a study of blood T cell repertoires in COVID-19. Study as a whole: T cells, B-cell-depleted T cells, or PBMCs provided the cDNA or gDNA that served as material.

J lost 4 bases, V lost 2 bases, and 5 bases had no gene match. Per the germline V gene, CDR1 is SGHRS and CDR2 is YFSETQ. The CDR3 length is 15 residues. Sequencing was performed with immunoSEQ multiplex PCR; in TCRdb, only in-frame clones are kept and a portion is missing. This sample yields about 97,000 clones, of which 91% are seen a single time; 4.2% belongs to the top ten. This receptor was identified in a man aged 18 to 30 with acute or convalescent COVID-19. Source material: peripheral blood. The chain joins TRBV5-1 to TRBJ1-1; TRBD1 matches 10 bases. The CDR3 nucleotides read TGCGCCAGCAGCTTTTGGACAGGGGGGACCACTGAAGCTTTCTTT. It is translated as CASSFWTGGTTEAFF.